One sample yielded the 10 T cell receptor beta chains listed below, sequenced in a study of CD8+ T cells in alopecia areata. As the sequencing template, cDNA was produced by extracting RNA and reverse transcribing it. The method was immunoSEQ multiplex PCR; TCRdb's version includes in-frame clones alone and lacks a portion of them. The table shows some 170,000 clones, with roughly 65% occurring only once. The sample in question was CD4+ T cells sorted from blood, obtained at week 0. The origin of the receptors is a human donor with alopecia areata.

The V and J genes are TRBV5-1 and TRBJ1-5; 7 bases map to TRBD1. Per germline, CDR1 SGHRS and CDR2 YFSETQ. V gave up 0 bases and J gave up 2 bases; unmatched junction bases: 8. The CDR3 consists of 17 residues. CDR3 nucleotides: TGCGCCAGCAGCTTGGAACCCCCCGGGACAGGCAATCAGCCCCAGCATTTT. It translates to CASSLEPPGTGNQPQHF.

About this clone: An end of the junction does not agree with germline; a read error may underlie this. The V call is TRBV30, the J call TRBJ1-1; 7 bases match TRBD1. This CDR3 spans 15 amino acids. Looked up from germline, CDR1 is GTSNPN and CDR2 is SVGIG (reference sequence). The DNA of the CDR3 is TGCGCCTGGAGTTCGGGACAGCCGGGGAACACTGAAGCTTTCTTT. It encodes CAWSSGQPGNTEAFF.

The gene calls are TRBV5-1 and TRBJ2-5; 7 bases fit TRBD2. The CDR3 loop spans 15 amino acids. Germline V CDR1 and CDR2: SGHRS, YFSETQ. V dropped 4 bases and J dropped 4; count of bases not matched to a gene: 10. CDR3 region: CASSTYSGTTETQYF. In DNA, the CDR3 is TGCGCCAGCAGCACCTACTCCGGGACTACAGAGACCCAGTACTTC.

This chain joins TRBV2 and TRBJ2-1; D gene unclear. Germline CDR1 and CDR2: SNHLY and FYNNEI. The CDR3 has 16 residues. The V and J ends lost 1 base and 3 bases respectively, with 13 bases between them. In DNA form, the CDR3 reads TGTGCCAGCAGTGAAGTGGTCCGACCGGGCTACAATGAGCAGTTCTTC. As protein: CASSEVVRPGYNEQFF.

The chain employs TRBV29-1 and TRBJ1-3, with D hard to call. The germline V gene encodes CDR1 SQVTM and CDR2 ANQGSEA. The CDR3 covers 14 residues. V gave up 7 bases and J gave up 1 base, with 14 bases separating them. DNA of the CDR3: TGCAGCGCCGATCGGACTGGATCTGGAAACACCATATATTTT. It yields the protein CSADRTGSGNTIYF.

This CDR3 reads CATSLLVGEDTQYF. The CDR3 bases are TGTGCCACCAGCCTCCTTGTTGGCGAAGATACGCAGTATTTT. V gene TRBV15 combines with J gene TRBJ2-3, with D uncertain. This CDR3 has 14 amino acids. CDR1 and CDR2 (germline): LNHNV, YYDKDF (reference sequence). Trimming left V 5 bases short and J 5 bases short, with 14 bases between.

The rearrangement joins TRBV30 to TRBJ1-2; no definite D call. The V end lost 4 bases, the J end lost 2 bases, and 17 bases lay between the germline ends. CDR3 length equals 15 residues. Germline lookup yields CDR1 GTSNPN and CDR2 SVGIG (reference sequence). CDR3 coding DNA: TGTGCCTGGAATTTGGCGGGCGGGGAAAACTATGGCTACACCTTC. The encoded protein is CAWNLAGGENYGYTF.

V gene TRBV15 combines with J gene TRBJ1-5, with D unclear. Trimming cost V 3 bases and J 4 bases, with 10 bases left between them. Germline V lookup: CDR1 LNHNV, CDR2 YYDKDF (reference sequence). The length of the CDR3 is 14 residues. Here the CDR3 DNA reads TGTGCCACCAGCAGGAATGGACCAAATCAGCCCCAGCATTTT. Encoded protein: CATSRNGPNQPQHF.

The chain carries TRBV6-5 and TRBJ2-7; 8 nucleotides agree with TRBD1. Germline lookup yields CDR1 MNHEY and CDR2 SVGAGI. V was pared by 7 bases and J by 2 bases, with 7 bases of the junction left unmatched. The CDR3 covers 14 residues. Here the CDR3 reads CASTPRTGPYEQYF. CDR3 nucleotide sequence: TGTGCCAGCACTCCTAGGACAGGGCCCTACGAGCAGTACTTC.

The chain joins TRBV7-2 to TRBJ2-5; D is unclear. Per germline, CDR1 SGHTA and CDR2 FQGNSA. With 6 bases removed from V and 7 bases from J, the gap between germline ends came to 15 bases. The CDR3 runs to 13 residues. In nucleotides, the CDR3 is TGTGCCAGCAGTCTCCCGGAGTCCAGGACCCAGTACTTC. Translated: CASSLPESRTQYF.